The source of this TCR beta chain is a study of Graves' ophthalmopathy and Graves' hyperthyroidism. Study information: Peripheral blood sampling occurred at initial diagnosis, before any treatment. Study-level results: Sensitivity reached approximately 71% and specificity around 76% when the model predicted ophthalmopathy progression. Blood also contained most of the expanded thyroid clonotypes above 0.001 frequency.

Only a few counts were recorded for this clonotype. Its antigen remains unknown. RNA transcripts served as template for amplifying TCR beta CDR3 sequences. An opening RT-PCR round employed HTBI primers and preceded a second-round multiplex PCR. TCRdb ran MiXCR on the multiplex PCR reads and lists one entry per CDR3 protein. Here the sample spans roughly 700,000 distinct CDR3 sequences, 35% to 50% being singletons. The clonotype comes from an adult man with Graves' ophthalmopathy. Sequencing was done on a sample of peripheral blood.

CDR3 protein: CASSPEFNYGYTF. In nucleotides, the CDR3 is TGTGCCAGCAGCCCCGAATTTAACTATGGCTACACCTTC. This chain connects TRBV2 to TRBJ1-2; the D is unclear. The V end was cut by 6 bases, the J end by 1 base, with 9 bases between. The CDR3 is 13 amino acids. CDR1 SNHLY and CDR2 FYNNEI come from the germline V gene.